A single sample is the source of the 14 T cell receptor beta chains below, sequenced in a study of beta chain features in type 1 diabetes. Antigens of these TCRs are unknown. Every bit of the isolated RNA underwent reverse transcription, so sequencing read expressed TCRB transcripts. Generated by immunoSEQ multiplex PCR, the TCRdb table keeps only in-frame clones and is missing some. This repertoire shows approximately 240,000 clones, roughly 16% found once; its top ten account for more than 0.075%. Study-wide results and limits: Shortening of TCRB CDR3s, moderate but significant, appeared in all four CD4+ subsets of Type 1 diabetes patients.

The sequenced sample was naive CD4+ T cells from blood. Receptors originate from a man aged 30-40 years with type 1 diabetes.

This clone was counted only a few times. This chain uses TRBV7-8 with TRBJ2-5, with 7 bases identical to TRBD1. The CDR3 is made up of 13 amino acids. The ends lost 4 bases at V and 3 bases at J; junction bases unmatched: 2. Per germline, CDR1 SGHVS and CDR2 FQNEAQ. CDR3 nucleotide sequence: TGTGCCAGCAGCTGGGGACAGAAAGAGACCCAGTACTTC. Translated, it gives CASSWGQKETQYF.

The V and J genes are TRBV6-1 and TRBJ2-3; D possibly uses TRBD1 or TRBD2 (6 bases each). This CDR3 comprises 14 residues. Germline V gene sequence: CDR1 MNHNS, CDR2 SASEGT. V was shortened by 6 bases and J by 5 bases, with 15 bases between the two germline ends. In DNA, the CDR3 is TGTGCCAGCAGCGGGGGCTACGATTTAGATACGCAGTATTTT. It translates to CASSGGYDLDTQYF.

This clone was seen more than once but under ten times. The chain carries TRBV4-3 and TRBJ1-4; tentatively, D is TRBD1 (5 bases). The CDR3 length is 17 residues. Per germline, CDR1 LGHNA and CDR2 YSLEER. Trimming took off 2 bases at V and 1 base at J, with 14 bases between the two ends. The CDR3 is CASSQRGASVTNEKLFF. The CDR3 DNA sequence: TGCGCCAGCAGCCAAAGGGGCGCTTCGGTAACTAATGAAAAACTGTTTTTT.

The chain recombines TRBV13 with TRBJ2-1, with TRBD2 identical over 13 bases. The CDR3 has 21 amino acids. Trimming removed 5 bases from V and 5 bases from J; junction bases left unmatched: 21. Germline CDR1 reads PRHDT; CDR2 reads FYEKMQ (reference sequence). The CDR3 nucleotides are TGTGCCAGCAGCCCCCCTGAGCGGGCTCCACTAGCGGGAGGGCCGGACAATGAGCAGTTCTTC. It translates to CASSPPERAPLAGGPDNEQFF.

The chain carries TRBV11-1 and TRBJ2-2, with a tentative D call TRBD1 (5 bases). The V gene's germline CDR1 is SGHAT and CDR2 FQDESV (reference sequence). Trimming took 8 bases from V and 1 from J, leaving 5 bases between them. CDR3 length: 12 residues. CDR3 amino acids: CASGQNTGELFF. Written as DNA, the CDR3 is TGTGCCAGCGGACAGAACACCGGGGAGCTGTTTTTT.

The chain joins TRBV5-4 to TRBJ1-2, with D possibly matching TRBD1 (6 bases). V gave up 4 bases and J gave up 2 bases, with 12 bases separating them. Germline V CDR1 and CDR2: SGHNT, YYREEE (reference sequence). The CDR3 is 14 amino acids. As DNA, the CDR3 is TGTGCCAGCAGCGTGCCCACAGGGAACTATGGCTACACCTTC. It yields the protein CASSVPTGNYGYTF.

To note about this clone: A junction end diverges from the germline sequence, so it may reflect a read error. In nucleotides, the CDR3 is TGCGCATGCGAGGTGTACGGCTATGGCTACACCTTC. This translates into CACEVYGYGYTF. The genes are TRBV30 and TRBJ1-2; no clear D. The CDR3 sequence is 12 residues long. Looked up from germline, CDR1 is GTSNPN and CDR2 is SVGIG (reference sequence).

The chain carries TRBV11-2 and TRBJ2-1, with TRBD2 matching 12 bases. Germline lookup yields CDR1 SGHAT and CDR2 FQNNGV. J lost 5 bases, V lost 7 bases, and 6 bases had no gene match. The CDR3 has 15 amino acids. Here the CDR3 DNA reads TGTGCCAGCAACAAACTAGCGGGAGGTAACAATGAGCAGTTCTTC. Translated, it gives CASNKLAGGNNEQFF.

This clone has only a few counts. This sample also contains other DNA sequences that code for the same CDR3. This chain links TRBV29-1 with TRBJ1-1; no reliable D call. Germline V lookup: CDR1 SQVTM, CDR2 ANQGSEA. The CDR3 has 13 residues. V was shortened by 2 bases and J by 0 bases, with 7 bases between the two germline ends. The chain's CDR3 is CSVETQMNTEAFF. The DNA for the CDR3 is TGCAGCGTTGAAACACAAATGAACACTGAAGCTTTCTTT.

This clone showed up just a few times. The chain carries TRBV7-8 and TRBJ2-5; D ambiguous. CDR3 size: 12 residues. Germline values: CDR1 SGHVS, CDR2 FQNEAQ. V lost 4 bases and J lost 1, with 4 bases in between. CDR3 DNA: TGTGCCAGCAGCTCGAGCCAAGAGACCCAGTACTTC. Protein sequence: CASSSSQETQYF.

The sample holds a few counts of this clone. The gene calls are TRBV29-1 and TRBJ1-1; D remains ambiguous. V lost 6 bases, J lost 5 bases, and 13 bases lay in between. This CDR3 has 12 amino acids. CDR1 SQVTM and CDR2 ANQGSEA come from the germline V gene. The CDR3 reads CSVGGFRTEAFF. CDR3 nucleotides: TGCAGCGTGGGAGGCTTTAGGACTGAAGCTTTCTTT.

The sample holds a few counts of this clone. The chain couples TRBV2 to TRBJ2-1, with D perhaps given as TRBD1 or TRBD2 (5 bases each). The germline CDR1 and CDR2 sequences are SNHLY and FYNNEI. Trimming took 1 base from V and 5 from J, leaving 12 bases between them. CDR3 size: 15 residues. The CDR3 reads CASSEEGRQDNEQFF. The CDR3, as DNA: TGTGCCAGCAGTGAAGAGGGACGGCAGGACAATGAGCAGTTCTTC.

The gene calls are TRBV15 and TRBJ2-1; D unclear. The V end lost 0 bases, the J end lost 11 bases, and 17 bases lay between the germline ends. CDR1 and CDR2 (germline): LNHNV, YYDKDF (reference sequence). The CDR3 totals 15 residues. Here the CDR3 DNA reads TGTGCCACCAGCAGAGATACAGTCTTAATGAATCAGCAGTTCTTC. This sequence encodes CATSRDTVLMNQQFF.

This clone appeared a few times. CDR3 sequence reads: CSAGLAGGGYEQYF. CDR3 nucleotide sequence: TGCAGCGCGGGACTAGCGGGAGGAGGCTACGAGCAGTACTTC. The V and J genes are TRBV29-1 and TRBJ2-7; 15 positions match TRBD2. CDR3 size: 14 residues. Germline lookup yields CDR1 SQVTM and CDR2 ANQGSEA. With 7 bases clipped from V and 3 bases from J, the junction kept 4 bases outside the gene matches.